These 8 T cell receptor beta chains originate from one sample sequenced in a study of blood T cell repertoires in COVID-19. The protocol was immunoSEQ multiplex PCR, while the TCRdb copy is restricted to in-frame clones and leaves out a portion. This table holds about 310,000 clones, about nine tenths found once. The specimen sequenced was PBMCs or T cells enriched from blood (not recorded which). The receptor set was obtained from a woman aged 35 to 49 who had recovered from COVID-19.

This chain joins TRBV11-2 and TRBJ2-1; D is uncertain. This CDR3 spans 12 amino acids. Germline CDR1 SGHAT, CDR2 FQNNGV. The germline V and J ends were trimmed by 0 bases and 9 bases, with 6 bases remaining between them. The CDR3 DNA follows: TGTGCCAGCAGCTTAGACCGAGGTGAGCAGTTCTTC. The encoded protein is CASSLDRGEQFF.

This chain joins TRBV5-4 and TRBJ2-1; D not certain. V dropped 5 bases and J dropped 0 bases, with 12 bases sitting between them. CDR3 size: 15 residues. The germline V gene encodes CDR1 SGHNT and CDR2 YYREEE (reference sequence). CDR3 protein: CASSSTMSSYNEQFF. As DNA, the CDR3 is TGTGCCAGCAGTTCCACCATGAGCTCCTACAATGAGCAGTTCTTC.

The chain uses TRBV15 and TRBJ2-3; tentative D call: TRBD2 (6 bases). The CDR3 contains 13 residues. The germline V and J ends were trimmed by 4 bases and 6 bases, with 11 bases remaining between them. Per germline, CDR1 LNHNV and CDR2 YYDKDF (reference sequence). The CDR3 sequence: CATSTGGVDTQYF. DNA of the CDR3: TGTGCCACCAGCACCGGGGGAGTGGATACGCAGTATTTT. Full variable domain (outside the CDR3, taken from reference TRBV15 and TRBJ2-3): DAMVIQNPRYQVTQFGKPVTLSCSQTLNHNVMYWYQQKSSQAPKLLFHYYDKDFNNEADTPDNFQSRRPNTSFCFLDIRSPGLGDTAMYLCATSTGGVDTQYFGPGTRLTVL.

This rearrangement joins TRBV5-1 to TRBJ1-3; 8 nucleotides align to TRBD1. After removal of 3 bases from V and 6 bases from J, the junction contained 11 bases not matched to a gene. Per germline, CDR1 SGHRS and CDR2 YFSETQ. The CDR3 spans 16 residues. CDR3 nucleotide sequence: TGCGCCAGCAGCTCAGCCCCGGACAGGGAGCTAAACACCATATATTTT. Residues: CASSSAPDRELNTIYF.

This clone occurred once. This sequence joins TRBV6-2 or TRBV6-3 and TRBJ1-1; TRBD1 matches 9 bases. The germline V gene has CDR1 MNHEY and CDR2 SVGEGT. The ends lost 5 bases at V and 1 base at J; junction bases unmatched: 2. The CDR3 loop spans 14 amino acids. CDR3 protein: CASSDRGRNTEAFF. CDR3 in DNA: TGTGCCAGCAGTGACAGGGGGAGGAACACTGAAGCTTTCTTT.

This clone has a handful of counts. V gene TRBV19 combines with J gene TRBJ1-5, with D perhaps TRBD1 (6 bases). The germline CDR1 and CDR2 sequences are LNHDA and SQIVND (reference sequence). V lost 4 bases and J lost 2, with 12 bases in between. This CDR3 is built from 15 residues. CDR3 sequence: CASSTEGGGNQPQHF. The CDR3 DNA follows: TGTGCCAGTAGTACCGAGGGGGGGGGCAATCAGCCCCAGCATTTT.

The chain employs TRBV7-9 and TRBJ2-7; 8 nucleotides match TRBD2. Losses at the gene ends were 5 bases for V and 7 bases for J; bases not matched to a gene: 7. Germline-derived CDR1 and CDR2 are SEHNR and FQNEAQ (reference sequence). The CDR3 loop spans 13 amino acids. In DNA form, the CDR3 reads TGTGCCAGCAGCCTCCGGGGGGGCGGGGAGCAGTACTTC. Its translation: CASSLRGGGEQYF.

The genes are TRBV7-2 and TRBJ2-3; TRBD2 agrees at 10 bases. Trimming took 1 base from V and 0 from J; bases not matched to a gene: 4. Germline V CDR1 and CDR2: SGHTA, FQGNSA. The CDR3 is 17 amino acids. CDR3 bases: TGTGCCAGCAGCTTAGAGCTAGCGGGGGCTAGCACAGATACGCAGTATTTT. This gives the protein CASSLELAGASTDTQYF.